This T cell receptor (beta chain) was recovered during a study of T cells in Graves' hyperthyroidism and ophthalmopathy. Germline V CDR1 and CDR2: SGHVS, FQNEAQ. V trimming: 6 bases; J trimming: 5 bases; junction bases outside the gene matches: 3. There are 14 residues in the CDR3. Absence of ophthalmopathy progression within 18 months defined stable Graves' hyperthyroidism. Diagnosis of hyperthyroidism was new in patients aged 18 to 65, and its duration was under 2 months. The authors obtained PBMCs from about 9.5 ml of fresh peripheral blood. Authors of the study amplified TCR beta CDR3 regions from RNA transcripts. When the TCR CDR3 underwent first-round RT-PCR, the HTBI primer set was used. TCRdb re-analysed the multiplex PCR reads in MiXCR, keeping a single row per CDR3 protein. The data contain over 450,000 distinct CDR3 sequences, approximately 15% of them seen just once; the ten biggest clones take up around a sixth.

General study points: The model predicted ophthalmopathy a median around 6.5 months before onset.

The sample holds many counts of this clonotype. The antigen remains unidentified. The chain has TRBV7-8 and TRBJ1-4; 10 nucleotides line up with TRBD1. Material: blood. The source of this sequence is a woman between 18 and 29 years old with Graves' hyperthyroidism. The CDR3 spells CASSPDRGNEKLFF. In DNA form, the CDR3 reads TGTGCCAGCAGTCCGGACAGGGGGAATGAAAAACTGTTTTTT.